This is a list of T cell receptor beta chains from one sample in a study of post-analysis software for immune sequencing data. TCRdb recomputed calls from the PCR reads with MiXCR, one row per CDR3 protein. The table lists 700,000 to 900,000 distinct CDR3 sequences, just over 45% of them singletons. The sequenced material came from blood. These receptors all come from a girl aged 10 to 17 with multiple sclerosis. Each CDR3 is given with its conserved first and last residue. A D gene is named only where the DNA matches it firmly. Expanded clones are given a class, and other clones once, few, many or no size at all.

D | size | J | V | CDR3 | DNA
TRBD1 | few | TRBJ2-7 | TRBV27 | CASRRTGEGEQYF | TGTGCCAGCAGACGGACAGGGGAGGGCGAGCAGTACTTC
TRBD2 | - | TRBJ2-7 | TRBV7-2 | CASSLASSGALGSEQYF | TGTGCCAGCAGCTTAGCTTCTAGCGGGGCCCTTGGGAGCGAGCAGTACTTC
- | few | TRBJ1-2 | TRBV6-2/TRBV6-3 | CASSPRRGGYYGYTF | TGTGCCAGCAGCCCCCGTAGGGGGGGATACTATGGCTACACCTTC
- | - | TRBJ2-7 | TRBV6-5 | CASSYSTGPDYEQYF | TGTGCCAGCAGTTACTCGACGGGGCCAGACTACGAGCAGTACTTC
TRBD2 | - | TRBJ2-1 | TRBV3-1 | CASSQVGLAGDGVSYNEQFF | TGTGCCAGCAGCCAAGTAGGACTAGCGGGAGACGGAGTGTCCTACAATGAGCAGTTCTTC
TRBD1 | - | TRBJ1-2 | TRBV5-4 | CASSRRTGGDGYTF | TGTGCCAGCAGCCGCCGGACAGGGGGCGATGGCTACACCTTC
TRBD2 | few | TRBJ2-3 | TRBV9 | CASSVAPGGTDTQYF | TGTGCCAGCAGCGTAGCACCGGGAGGGACAGATACGCAGTATTTT
- | few | TRBJ2-6 | TRBV5-1 | CASSLADTPSGANVLTF | TGCGCCAGCAGCTTGGCGGACACTCCTTCTGGGGCCAACGTCCTGACTTTC
- | few | TRBJ2-3 | TRBV18 | CASVLQGLSTDTQYF | TGTGCCAGCGTACTACAGGGTTTAAGCACAGATACGCAGTATTTT
- | once | TRBJ1-1 | TRBV12-3/TRBV12-4 | CASSLGGGYLEAFF | TGTGCCAGCAGTTTGGGGGGAGGGTATCTTGAAGCTTTCTTT
TRBD2 | - | TRBJ2-5 | TRBV15 | CATSRSGGAPQETQYF | TGTGCCACCAGCCGTAGCGGGGGGGCCCCCCAAGAGACCCAGTACTTC
TRBD1 | - | TRBJ1-1 | TRBV7-2 | CASSKDRAGTEAFF | TGTGCCAGCAGCAAGGACAGGGCAGGCACTGAAGCTTTCTTT
TRBD1 | once | TRBJ1-1 | TRBV5-1 | CASSLEAGGNTEAFF | TGCGCCAGCAGCTTGGAGGCAGGGGGGAACACTGAAGCTTTCTTT
TRBD2 | - | TRBJ2-1 | TRBV7-9 | CASSSTSGGSSYNEQFF | TGTGCCAGCAGCTCAACTAGCGGGGGTAGCTCCTACAATGAGCAGTTCTTC
- | - | TRBJ2-3 | TRBV12-3/TRBV12-4 | CASSFSAGTDTQYF | TGTGCCAGCAGCTTCTCAGCAGGCACAGATACGCAGTATTTT
- | - | TRBJ1-2 | TRBV19 | CASRVSLGDYGYTF | TGTGCCAGCCGAGTTAGCCTGGGGGACTATGGCTACACCTTC
- | few | TRBJ2-3 | TRBV20-1 | CSARRAGRPTDTQYF | TGCAGTGCTAGGAGGGCTGGGCGGCCCACAGATACGCAGTATTTT
TRBD2 | - | TRBJ2-7 | TRBV5-6 | CASSFGSAGGYEQYF | TGTGCCAGCAGCTTCGGCAGCGCGGGGGGCTACGAGCAGTACTTC
TRBD2 | few | TRBJ2-7 | TRBV7-8 | CASSHTSGKGYEQYF | TGTGCCAGCAGCCACACTAGCGGGAAGGGGTACGAGCAGTACTTC
- | - | TRBJ2-7 | TRBV20-1 | CSARDVTYNEQYF | TGCAGTGCTCGGGATGTCACCTACAATGAGCAGTACTTC
- | - | TRBJ1-2 | TRBV19 | CASSSHREGNYGYTF | TGTGCCAGTAGTTCACACAGGGAGGGTAACTATGGCTACACCTTC
- | - | TRBJ2-7 | TRBV5-1 | CASSNGTGAREQYF | TGCGCCAGCAGCAACGGGACCGGTGCACGCGAGCAGTACTTC
TRBD1 | few | TRBJ1-1 | TRBV12-3/TRBV12-4 | CATHRGQGGAEAFF | TGTGCCACCCACCGGGGGCAGGGGGGCGCTGAAGCTTTCTTT
- | few | TRBJ1-2 | TRBV6-5 | CASSYGLPYGYTF | TGTGCCAGCAGTTACGGTCTACCATATGGCTACACCTTC
TRBD2 | - | TRBJ2-7 | TRBV10-2 | CASSERLAGRYEQYF | TGCGCCAGCAGTGAGAGGTTAGCGGGTAGGTACGAGCAGTACTTC
- | - | TRBJ1-2 | TRBV25-1 | CASSEGRGAKGYTF | TGTGCCAGCAGTGAAGGGCGGGGGGCGAAAGGCTACACCTTC
TRBD2 | - | TRBJ2-5 | TRBV5-1 | CASSLEWGGSETQYF | TGCGCCAGCAGCTTGGAATGGGGGGGTAGTGAGACCCAGTACTTC
- | - | TRBJ2-1 | TRBV5-5 | CASTRTYNEQFF | TGTGCCAGCACTCGAACCTACAATGAGCAGTTCTTC
TRBD2 | few | TRBJ2-3 | TRBV7-2 | CASSPGLAGGGDTQYF | TGTGCCAGCAGCCCGGGACTAGCGGGAGGGGGGGATACGCAGTATTTT
TRBD1 | - | TRBJ1-5 | TRBV12-3/TRBV12-4 | CASSFNQGGNQPQHF | TGTGCCAGCAGTTTCAACCAGGGGGGCAATCAGCCCCAGCATTTT
- | - | TRBJ2-5 | TRBV12-3/TRBV12-4 | CASSFVRVRQYF | TGTGCCAGCAGTTTCGTTCGAGTTCGGCAGTACTTC
TRBD1 | - | TRBJ1-2 | TRBV10-3 | CAISESGTGNYGYTF | TGTGCCATCAGTGAGTCGGGGACAGGGAACTATGGCTACACCTTC
TRBD1 | - | TRBJ1-2 | TRBV29-1 | CSVFNTGGNYGYTF | TGCAGCGTTTTCAACACAGGGGGCAACTATGGCTACACCTTC
- | - | TRBJ1-1 | TRBV29-1 | CSVSTVMNTEAFF | TGCAGCGTTTCGACAGTCATGAACACTGAAGCTTTCTTT
- | few | TRBJ2-7 | TRBV10-3 | CAISALGLGSDEQYF | TGTGCCATCAGTGCCCTGGGACTGGGCAGCGACGAGCAGTACTTC
- | - | TRBJ2-4 | TRBV4-2 | CASSQGRAGLNIQYF | TGTGCCAGCAGCCAAGGCCGGGCAGGGTTGAACATTCAGTACTTC
- | - | TRBJ2-5 | TRBV7-9 | CASQSGQETQYF | TGTGCCAGCCAGAGCGGACAAGAGACCCAGTACTTC
TRBD2 | - | TRBJ2-7 | TRBV4-3 | CASSQDRGGRGSYEQYF | TGCGCCAGCAGCCAAGATCGGGGCGGGAGGGGCTCCTACGAGCAGTACTTC
- | - | TRBJ2-1 | TRBV9 | CASSLWDNNEQFF | TGTGCCAGCAGCCTCTGGGACAACAATGAGCAGTTCTTC
TRBD1 | few | TRBJ2-5 | TRBV13 | CASSLSGTGGAETQYF | TGTGCCAGCAGCTTAAGTGGGACAGGGGGCGCGGAGACCCAGTACTTC
TRBD1 | - | TRBJ1-5 | TRBV10-3 | CAISDLGQADQPQHF | TGTGCCATCAGTGATCTAGGACAGGCCGATCAGCCCCAGCATTTT
- | - | TRBJ1-1 | TRBV7-2 | CASSAWTGNTEAFF | TGTGCCAGCAGCGCTTGGACGGGGAACACTGAAGCTTTCTTT
- | - | TRBJ1-1 | TRBV6-5 | CASSQVVNTEAFF | TGTGCCAGCTCTCAGGTGGTAAACACTGAAGCTTTCTTT
- | - | TRBJ1-5 | TRBV12-3/TRBV12-4 | CASSRRVGNQPQHF | TGTGCCAGCAGTCGGAGGGTCGGCAATCAGCCCCAGCATTTT
- | few | TRBJ2-7 | TRBV10-3 | CAISPDGYEQYF | TGTGCCATCAGTCCGGACGGGTACGAGCAGTACTTC
- | few | TRBJ2-1 | TRBV5-8 | CASSLEGGDEQFF | TGTGCCAGCAGCTTGGAGGGTGGCGATGAGCAGTTCTTC
- | few | TRBJ2-7 | TRBV7-9 | CASSPPEAPSSYEQYF | TGTGCCAGCAGCCCGCCGGAGGCCCCAAGCTCCTACGAGCAGTACTTC
- | few | TRBJ2-5 | TRBV6-5 | CASSYSQGTETQYF | TGTGCCAGCAGTTACTCCCAGGGAACAGAGACCCAGTACTTC
TRBD1 | few | TRBJ1-2 | TRBV7-2 | CASSPTGQGYTF | TGTGCCAGCAGCCCGACAGGGCAGGGCTACACCTTC
- | once | TRBJ2-5 | TRBV4-1 | CASSHSPGPQETQYF | TGCGCCAGCAGCCACTCGCCGGGGCCTCAAGAGACCCAGTACTTC
TRBD1 | few | TRBJ2-7 | TRBV27 | CASSPHRGRYEQYF | TGTGCCAGCAGCCCACACAGGGGGCGATACGAGCAGTACTTC
TRBD2 | few | TRBJ2-7 | TRBV20-1 | CSARDLAGAVTDYEQYF | TGCAGTGCTAGAGATTTGGCGGGAGCGGTAACTGACTACGAGCAGTACTTC
- | - | TRBJ1-4 | TRBV29-1 | CSARDRGTEKLFF | TGCAGCGCCCGTGACCGGGGGACTGAAAAACTGTTTTTT
- | few | TRBJ2-7 | TRBV20-1 | CSARAPTYEQYF | TGCAGTGCTAGAGCGCCCACCTACGAGCAGTACTTC
TRBD2 | many | TRBJ2-1 | TRBV29-1 | CSVSSGGYNEQFF | TGCAGCGTTTCTAGCGGGGGATACAATGAGCAGTTCTTC